The sequence of this T cell receptor beta chain was determined in a study of T cell repertoires in cytomegalovirus infection. In the study overall: Recently identified HLA-C-restricted CMV epitopes and well-studied HLA-B-restricted CMV epitopes were used by the study. Public TCR beta signatures marked donors with CMV infection and the matching HLA. Overall study findings and caveats: The cumulative frequency of public TCR beta families identified carriers of CMV plus the relevant HLA. HLA-C-restricted CMV clonotypes gave the most frequent clonotype in two of eight donors.

This clonotype has only a few counts. What it recognizes is unknown. V was shortened by 1 base and J by 3 bases, with 15 bases between the two germline ends. The germline CDR1 and CDR2 sequences are SGHAT and FQNNGV. The CDR3 runs 16 residues. MiXCR, applied by TCRdb to the reads, yields one record per CDR3 protein. Among some 940,000 distinct CDR3 sequences listed, under 40% were seen once. Source: cultured CD8+ T cells from PBMCs, taken from culture after CMV antigen stimulation. The chain combines TRBV11-2 with TRBJ1-2; D is uncertain. The source is a human donor in good health (CMV status not recorded). Some clones in this sample may be carry-over from other donors' samples. CDR3 amino acids: CASSLAAATPDYGYTF. The CDR3 coding sequence is TGTGCCAGCAGCTTAGCGGCTGCGACGCCAGACTATGGCTACACCTTC.